The source of this TCR beta chain is a study of T-cell memory formation after mild COVID-19. Germline V CDR1 and CDR2: KGHSH, LQKENI. With 2 bases clipped from V and 0 bases from J, the junction kept 10 bases outside the gene matches. This CDR3 comprises 18 residues. This clonotype has more than one count but fewer than ten. Its cognate antigen is unknown. Via MiXCR, TCRdb re-called the 5' RACE reads, giving one row per CDR3 protein. The sample has 300,000 to 350,000 distinct CDR3 sequences; around 15% are singletons. Regarding the study as a whole: Contracting CD4+ clones sat mainly in CM and EM; CD8+ in EMRA.

The clonotype originates from a man between 18 and 29 years old who had mild COVID-19 (a few samples of this study predate the infection). Cell type and time point are not known. This sequence joins TRBV18 and TRBJ2-1; TRBD2 aligns across 7 bases. Source material: PBMCs or a T cell subset sorted from them (not recorded which). The chain's CDR3 is CASSPNWIGGVSYNEQFF. The CDR3 bases are TGTGCCAGCTCACCAAATTGGATTGGGGGGGTCTCCTACAATGAGCAGTTCTTC.